Below, one TCR beta chain is given with its context. Its cognate antigen is unknown. The germline gives CDR1 MGHRA, CDR2 YSYEKL. This CDR3 has 19 residues. Losses at the gene ends were 2 bases for V and 0 bases for J; bases not matched to a gene: 10. This sample was taken from a study of T cell responses to AZD1222 COVID-19 vaccine. General study results and limits: CD4 TCRs associated with vaccination spanned spike, dominating at 160-218 and 743-854. Targets within unmutated variant regions were reportedly found for nearly half of spike-specific TCRs. Clonal diversity may have been underestimated in mostly white British donors. After the peak T cell response, and only then, were repertoires sampled.

Clones were read by immunoSEQ multiplex PCR, and TCRdb kept only the in-frame ones, dropping some. This sample yields about 180,000 clones, of which more than 80% are seen a single time; 6.9% belongs to the top ten. Source: peripheral blood, taken on day 0 of AZD1222 vaccination. This TCR was recovered from an adult in good health. The chain couples TRBV4-1 to TRBJ1-3; 10 positions match TRBD1. The CDR3 DNA reads as TGCGCCAGCAGCCAACCCAGTCTGGGGACAGGGGACTCTGGAAACACCATATATTTT. This sequence encodes CASSQPSLGTGDSGNTIYF.